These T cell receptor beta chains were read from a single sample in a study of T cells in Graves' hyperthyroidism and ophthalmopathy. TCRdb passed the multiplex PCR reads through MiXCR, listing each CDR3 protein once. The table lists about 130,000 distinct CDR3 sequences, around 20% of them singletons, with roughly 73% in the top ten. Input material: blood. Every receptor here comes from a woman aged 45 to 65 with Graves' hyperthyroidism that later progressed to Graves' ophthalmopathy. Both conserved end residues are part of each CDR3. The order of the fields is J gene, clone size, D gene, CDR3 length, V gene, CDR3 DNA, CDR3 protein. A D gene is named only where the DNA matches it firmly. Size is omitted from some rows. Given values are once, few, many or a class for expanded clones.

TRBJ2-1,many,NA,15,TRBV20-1,TGCAGTGCCCCCGCTTTGCGGAGCTCCTACAATGAGCAGTTCTTC,CSAPALRSSYNEQFF
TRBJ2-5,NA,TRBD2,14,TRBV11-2,TGTGCCAGCAGCTTCGGACTAGCGGTGGAGACCCAGTACTTC,CASSFGLAVETQYF
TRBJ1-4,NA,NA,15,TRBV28,TGTGCCAGCACCCGAGGGGGGATAGCTAATGAAAAACTGTTTTTT,CASTRGGIANEKLFF
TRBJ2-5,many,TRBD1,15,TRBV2,TGTGCCAGCAGTAACAGGGGGCTTCTCCAAGAGACCCAGTACTTC,CASSNRGLLQETQYF
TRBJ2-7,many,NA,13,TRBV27,TGTGCCAGCAGTTTGGGAAGGGGGGACGAGCAGTACTTC,CASSLGRGDEQYF
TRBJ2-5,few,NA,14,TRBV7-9,TGTGCCAGCAGCTCCCGGGGTTACCAAGAGACCCAGTACTTC,CASSSRGYQETQYF
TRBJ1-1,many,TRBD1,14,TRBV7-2,TGTGCCAGCAGCGGCCGGGACAGGGCCACTGAAGCTTTCTTT,CASSGRDRATEAFF
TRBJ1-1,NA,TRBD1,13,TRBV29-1,TGCAGCGCTGCGACAGGGGAGGGAACTGAAGCTTTCTTT,CSAATGEGTEAFF
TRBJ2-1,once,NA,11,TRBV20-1,TGCAGTGCTAGTCGGGGGAATGAGCAGTTCTTC,CSASRGNEQFF
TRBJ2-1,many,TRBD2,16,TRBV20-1,TGCAGTGCTCCAAATAGACTAGCGGGAGCCTACAATGAGCAGTTCTTC,CSAPNRLAGAYNEQFF
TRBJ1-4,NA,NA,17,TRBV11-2,TGTGCCAGCAGCATAGGAGAGACCGGAGGGGCTAATGAAAAACTGTTTTTT,CASSIGETGGANEKLFF
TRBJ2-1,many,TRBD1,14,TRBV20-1,TGCAGTGTTCCCCGTCAGGGGGCCTCCAATGAGCAGTTCTTC,CSVPRQGASNEQFF
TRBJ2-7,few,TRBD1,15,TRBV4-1,TGCGCCAGCAGCCAAGAGCGGACAGGGGTCTCCGAGCAGTACTTC,CASSQERTGVSEQYF
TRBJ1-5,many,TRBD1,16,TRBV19,TGTGCCACGACGACATCGGGACAGGGATACAATCAGCCCCAGCATTTT,CATTTSGQGYNQPQHF
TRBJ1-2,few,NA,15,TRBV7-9,TGTGCCAGCAGCTTAGTCAACAGGGTCGGATTGGGCTACACCTTC,CASSLVNRVGLGYTF
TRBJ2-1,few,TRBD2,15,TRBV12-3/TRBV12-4,TGTGCCAGCAGTATAGCGGGAGGGCCTGGCAATGAGCAGTTCTTC,CASSIAGGPGNEQFF
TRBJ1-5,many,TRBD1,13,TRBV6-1,TGTGCCAGCTCGGGACAGTGGAATCAGCCCCAGCATTTT,CASSGQWNQPQHF
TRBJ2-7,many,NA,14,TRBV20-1,TGCAGTGCGGAGGGACTCCAGAGCTCCTACGAGCAGTACTTC,CSAEGLQSSYEQYF
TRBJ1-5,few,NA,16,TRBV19,TGTGCCAGTAGTATGGGGGCAGCAGGGGTGCATCAGCCCCAGCATTTT,CASSMGAAGVHQPQHF
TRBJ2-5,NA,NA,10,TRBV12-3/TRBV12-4,TGTGCCAGCGGGAGGGAGACCCAGTACTTC,CASGRETQYF
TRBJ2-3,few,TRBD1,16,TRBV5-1,TGCGCCAGCAGCTCAACCGGGACAGGAGGTATAGATACGCAGTATTTT,CASSSTGTGGIDTQYF
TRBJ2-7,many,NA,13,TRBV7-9,TGTGCCAGCAGCCCCGGGCCTACCTACGAGCAGTACTTC,CASSPGPTYEQYF
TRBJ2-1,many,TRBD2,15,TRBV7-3,TGTGCCAGCAGCATGACTAGCGGGTTCTACAATGAGCAGTTCTTC,CASSMTSGFYNEQFF
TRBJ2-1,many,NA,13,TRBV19,TGTGCCAGTAGTATCGTAAGGGAGAATGAGCAGTTCTTC,CASSIVRENEQFF
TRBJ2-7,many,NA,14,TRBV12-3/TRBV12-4,TGTGCCAGCAGTCAGGACAGTCCCCCGTACGAGCAGTACTTC,CASSQDSPPYEQYF
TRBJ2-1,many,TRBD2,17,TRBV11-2,TGTGCCAGTAGCTTAGGGGCCGGGACTAGCGCTAACAATGAGCAGTTCTTC,CASSLGAGTSANNEQFF
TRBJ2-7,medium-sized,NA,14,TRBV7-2,TGTGCCAGCAGCTTAGCGGTGGGCTCCTACGAGCAGTACTTC,CASSLAVGSYEQYF
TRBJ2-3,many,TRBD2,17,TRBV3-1,TGTGCCAGCAGCCCCCGGACTAGCGGGAGACGTGCAGATACGCAGTATTTT,CASSPRTSGRRADTQYF
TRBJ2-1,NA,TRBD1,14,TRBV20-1,TGCAGTGCGCCGGGACAGAGCTCCTACAATGAGCAGTTCTTC,CSAPGQSSYNEQFF
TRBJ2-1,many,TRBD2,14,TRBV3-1,TGTGCCAGCCGAGAAGCGGGAGGGCCTAGTGAGCAGTTCTTC,CASREAGGPSEQFF
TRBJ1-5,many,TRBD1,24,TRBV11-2,TGTGCCAGCAGCTTAGCAGAGGGTGTCGTGGTATGGGGACAGGGTGCGCTGATACATCAGCCCCAGCATTTT,CASSLAEGVVVWGQGALIHQPQHF
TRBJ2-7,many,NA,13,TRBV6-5,TGTGCCAGCAGTTACGGACAGCTGGCCGAGCAGTACTTC,CASSYGQLAEQYF